Below, 3 T cell receptor beta chains from the same sample are listed, as sequenced in a study of blood T cell repertoires in COVID-19. Clones were read by immunoSEQ multiplex PCR, and TCRdb kept only the in-frame ones, dropping some. The table shows fewer than 400,000 clones, with around four fifths occurring only once. Sequenced material: peripheral blood. These receptors all stem from a man aged 25 to 45 with active or convalescent COVID-19.

The chain has TRBV28 and TRBJ1-2, with a tentative D call TRBD1 (5 bases). Germline loops: CDR1 MDHEN, CDR2 SYDVKM. The CDR3 is 14 amino acids. V lost 6 bases and J lost 0, with 11 bases in between. The CDR3 DNA reads as TGTGCCAGCAGCGGGGGAAGGACTAACTATGGCTACACCTTC. It encodes CASSGGRTNYGYTF.

The J gene is TRBJ1-5, the V gene TRBV4-1; no reliable D call. The length of the CDR3 is 15 residues. CDR1 and CDR2 from the germline V gene are MGHRA and YSYEKL. Trimming pared 2 bases from V and 6 bases from J, leaving 14 bases between. The CDR3 nucleotides are TGCGCCAGCAGCCAATATGCCGGGATCGGTCAGCCCCAGCATTTT. Translated: CASSQYAGIGQPQHF.

J is TRBJ2-1 and V is TRBV6-5, with TRBD2 matching 8 bases. V lost 7 bases to trimming and J lost 6 bases; unmatched junction nucleotides: 11. The V gene's germline CDR1 is MNHEY and CDR2 SVGAGI. The CDR3 is made up of 15 amino acids. CDR3 DNA: TGTGCCAGCACCACTACCCGCGGGAGGTTCAATGAGCAGTTCTTC. Its protein is CASTTTRGRFNEQFF.